This T cell receptor (beta chain) stems from a study of blood T cell repertoires in COVID-19. Sequencing used immunoSEQ multiplex PCR; TCRdb keeps in-frame clones, though not all of them. The table shows hundreds of thousands of clones, with about 86% occurring only once. The CDR3 runs to 13 residues. Trimming cost V 6 bases and J 6 bases, with 12 bases left between them. Germline CDR1 and CDR2: WNHNN and SYGVQD (reference sequence). This receptor was obtained from a man older than 75 with acute or convalescent COVID-19. The sequencing input was peripheral blood. This chain connects TRBV10-1 to TRBJ1-5; possibly TRBD1 for D (6 bases). The DNA for the CDR3 is TGCGCCAGCAGCAGGGACATGGGTCAGCCCCAGCATTTT. Translating gives CASSRDMGQPQHF.